These T cell receptor beta chains were read from a single sample in a study of CD4+ T cells in melanoma. Assay used: immunoSEQ multiplex PCR; TCRdb lists only in-frame clones, some missing. The sample records roughly 120,000 clones, about 90% being singletons. Material for sequencing was peripheral blood. These receptors were taken from a human donor with melanoma. CDR3s include the opening cysteine and the closing phenylalanine or tryptophan. D genes are given only for firm matches. Some rows have no size entry. The others give once, few or many, or a class for an expanded clone.

clone size,CDR3 length,V gene,J gene,D gene,CDR3 protein,CDR3 DNA
once,14,TRBV11-2,TRBJ2-7,NA,CASSALRAAFGQYF,TGTGCCAGCAGCGCCCTTCGGGCCGCGTTCGGTCAGTACTTC
NA,14,TRBV28,TRBJ2-5,NA,CASSSEGLQETQYF,TGTGCCAGCAGTTCGGAGGGCCTTCAGGAGACCCAGTACTTC
once,15,TRBV7-9,TRBJ2-7,NA,CASSPRGQSSYEQYF,TGTGCCAGCAGCCCCAGGGGCCAAAGCTCCTACGAGCAGTACTTC
NA,17,TRBV5-1,TRBJ2-6,NA,CASSLGGGLSGANVLTF,TGCGCCAGCAGTTTGGGTGGGGGGCTCTCTGGGGCCAACGTCCTGACTTTC
NA,15,TRBV27,TRBJ1-4,TRBD1,CASSILQGIGEKLFF,TGTGCCAGCAGTATCCTACAGGGGATAGGGGAAAAACTGTTTTTT
once,14,TRBV18,TRBJ2-2,NA,CAATTGSRAGELFF,TGTGCCGCTACTACCGGGAGTCGAGCCGGGGAGCTGTTTTTT
NA,18,TRBV19,TRBJ1-1,NA,CASSLNIIVGTPHTEAFF,TGTGCCAGTAGTCTAAATATCATAGTCGGGACGCCCCACACTGAAGCTTTCTTT
NA,12,TRBV2,TRBJ2-5,TRBD1,CATGQGGETQYF,TGTGCCACCGGACAGGGCGGAGAGACCCAGTACTTC
NA,21,TRBV21-1,TRBJ2-2,NA,CASSKVSGGDLRGVVTGELFF,TGTGCCAGCAGCAAAGTATCGGGGGGGGATCTTAGAGGGGTTGTCACCGGGGAGCTGTTTTTT
NA,16,TRBV27,TRBJ1-5,TRBD1,CASSLLGGLPNQPQHF,TGTGCCAGCAGTTTACTAGGGGGCCTTCCTAATCAGCCCCAGCATTTT
NA,14,TRBV15,TRBJ1-6,NA,CATSRANPVSPLHF,TGTGCCACCAGCAGAGCTAACCCCGTTTCACCCCTCCACTTT
NA,17,TRBV11-2,TRBJ2-1,TRBD2,CASSLGRLAGKENEQFF,TGTGCCAGCAGCTTAGGGCGACTAGCGGGAAAGGAAAATGAGCAGTTCTTC
NA,15,TRBV7-9,TRBJ2-1,TRBD1,CASSFPGQGANEQFF,TGTGCCAGCAGCTTTCCGGGACAGGGGGCCAATGAGCAGTTCTTC
NA,17,TRBV27,TRBJ1-2,TRBD1,CASSFWGQGELNYGYTF,TGTGCCAGCAGTTTTTGGGGACAGGGGGAGTTAAACTATGGCTACACCTTC
NA,13,TRBV4-3,TRBJ2-7,NA,CASSQVQGLEQYF,TGCGCCAGCAGCCAAGTACAGGGTCTTGAGCAGTACTTC
once,16,TRBV27,TRBJ2-3,NA,CASSFPGRSTTDTQYF,TGTGCCAGCAGTTTTCCAGGACGGAGCACGACAGATACGCAGTATTTT
NA,14,TRBV11-3,TRBJ2-5,NA,CASSLSGQPETQYF,TGTGCCAGCAGCTTAAGCGGACAGCCAGAGACCCAGTACTTC
NA,15,TRBV7-9,TRBJ2-1,NA,CASSPSGQTYNEQFF,TGTGCCAGCAGCCCCTCCGGACAAACATACAATGAGCAGTTCTTC
NA,14,TRBV27,TRBJ2-6,NA,CASSLLTGANVLTF,TGTGCCAGCAGTTTATTAACTGGGGCCAACGTCCTGACTTTC
NA,13,TRBV4-1,TRBJ2-3,NA,CASSQDREDTQYF,TGCGCCAGCAGCCAAGACAGGGAGGATACGCAGTATTTT
NA,10,TRBV5-4,TRBJ1-1,NA,CASSFPRAFF,TGTGCCAGCAGCTTTCCCCGTGCTTTCTTT
NA,13,TRBV5-1,TRBJ2-5,NA,CASSQGTYETQYF,TGCGCCAGCAGCCAAGGGACGTACGAGACCCAGTACTTC
NA,17,TRBV19,TRBJ2-1,TRBD1,CASSPDRAPLTGDEQFF,TGTGCCAGTAGTCCCGACAGGGCCCCCCTTACAGGCGATGAGCAGTTCTTC
NA,17,TRBV12-5,TRBJ1-1,TRBD1,CASGLSSTGVDHTEAFF,TGTGCTAGTGGATTAAGCTCGACAGGGGTAGATCACACTGAAGCTTTCTTT
once,9,TRBV23-1,TRBJ1-2,NA,CASSPDYTF,TGCGCCAGCAGTCCAGACTACACCTTC
NA,16,TRBV4-1,TRBJ2-7,NA,CASSQDLGPNPYEQYF,TGCGCCAGCAGCCAAGATTTGGGGCCTAATCCCTACGAGCAGTACTTC